This T cell receptor beta chain emerged from a study of T-cell reconstitution after alpha-beta-depleted transplantation in children. Unique molecular identifiers were incorporated into the prepared TCRbeta library. TCRdb processed the PCR reads anew with MiXCR; each CDR3 protein has one entry. This table holds about 4,800 distinct CDR3 sequences, around 7% found once. V was cut by 2 bases and J by 11 bases, with 9 bases left in between. There are 11 residues in the CDR3. By proportion, this clonotype is medium-sized (0.01 to 0.1%). The sequence came from a boy younger than two who had a stem cell transplant for SCID, so the T cells may come from the graft donor. The chain carries TRBV12-3 or TRBV12-4 and TRBJ1-1; possible D gene TRBD1, 6 bases. The sample here was PBMCs, mostly from graft donor cells, taken 60 days after TCRalphabeta/CD19-depleted stem cell transplant. The CDR3 DNA reads as TGTGCCAGCAGTTTACGAGGGGGTGCTTTCTTT. Encoded protein: CASSLRGGAFF.